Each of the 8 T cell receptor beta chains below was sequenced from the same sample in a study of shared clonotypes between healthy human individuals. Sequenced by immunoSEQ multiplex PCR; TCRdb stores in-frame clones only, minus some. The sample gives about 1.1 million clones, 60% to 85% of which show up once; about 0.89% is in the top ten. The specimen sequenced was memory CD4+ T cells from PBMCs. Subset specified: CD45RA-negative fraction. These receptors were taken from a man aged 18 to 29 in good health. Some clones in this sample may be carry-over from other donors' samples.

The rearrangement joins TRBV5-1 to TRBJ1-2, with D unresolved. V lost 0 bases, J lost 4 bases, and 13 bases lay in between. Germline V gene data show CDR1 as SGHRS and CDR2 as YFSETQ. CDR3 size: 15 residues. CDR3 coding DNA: TGCGCCAGCAGCTTGGCGGCTGGTGGCGGCTATGGCTACACCTTC. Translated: CASSLAAGGGYGYTF.

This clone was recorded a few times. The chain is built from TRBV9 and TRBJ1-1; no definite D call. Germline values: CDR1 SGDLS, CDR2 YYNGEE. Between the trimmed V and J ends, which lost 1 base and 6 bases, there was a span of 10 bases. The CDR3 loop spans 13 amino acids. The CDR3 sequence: CASSVTHMSEAFF. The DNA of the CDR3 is TGTGCCAGCAGCGTAACCCATATGTCTGAAGCTTTCTTT.

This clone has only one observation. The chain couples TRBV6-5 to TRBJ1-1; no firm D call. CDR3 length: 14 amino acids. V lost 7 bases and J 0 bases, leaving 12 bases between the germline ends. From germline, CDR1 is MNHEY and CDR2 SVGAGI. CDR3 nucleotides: TGTGCCAGCACCCCACCAGGCATGAACACTGAAGCTTTCTTT. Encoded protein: CASTPPGMNTEAFF.

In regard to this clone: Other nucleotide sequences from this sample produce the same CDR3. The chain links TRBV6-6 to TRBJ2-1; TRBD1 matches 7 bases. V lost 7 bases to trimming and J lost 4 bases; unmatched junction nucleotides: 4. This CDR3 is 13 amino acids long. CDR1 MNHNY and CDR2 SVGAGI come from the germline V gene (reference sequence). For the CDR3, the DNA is TGTGCCAGCAACCGGGACAGTTACAATGAGCAGTTCTTC. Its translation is CASNRDSYNEQFF.

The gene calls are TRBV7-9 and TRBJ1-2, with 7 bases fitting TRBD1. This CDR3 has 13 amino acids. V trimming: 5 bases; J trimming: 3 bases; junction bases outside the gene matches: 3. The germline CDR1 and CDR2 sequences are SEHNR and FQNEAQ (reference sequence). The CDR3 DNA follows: TGTGCCAGCAGCCGGGACAGCTACTATGGCTACACCTTC. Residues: CASSRDSYYGYTF.

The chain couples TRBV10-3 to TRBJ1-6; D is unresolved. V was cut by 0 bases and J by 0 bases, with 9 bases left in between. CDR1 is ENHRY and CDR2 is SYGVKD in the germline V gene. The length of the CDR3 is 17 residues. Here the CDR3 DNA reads TGTGCCATCAGTGAGTCCGGAAGGAGCTCCTATAATTCACCCCTCCACTTT. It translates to CAISESGRSSYNSPLHF.

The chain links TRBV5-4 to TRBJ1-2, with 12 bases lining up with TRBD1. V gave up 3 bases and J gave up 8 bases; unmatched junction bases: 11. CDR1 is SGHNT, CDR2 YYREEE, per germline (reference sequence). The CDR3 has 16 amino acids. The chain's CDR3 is CASSSGTGGRGGGYTF. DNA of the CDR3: TGTGCCAGCAGCTCCGGGACAGGGGGCCGCGGGGGAGGCTACACCTTC.

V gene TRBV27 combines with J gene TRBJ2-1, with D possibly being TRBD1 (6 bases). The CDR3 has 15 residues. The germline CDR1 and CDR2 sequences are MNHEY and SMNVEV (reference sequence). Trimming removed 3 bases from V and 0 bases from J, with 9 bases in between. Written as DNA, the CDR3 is TGTGCCAGCAGTTTCGGCAGGGGCTCCTACAATGAGCAGTTCTTC. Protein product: CASSFGRGSYNEQFF.